The rows below give T cell receptor beta chains drawn from one sample of a study of T cell responses to AZD1222 COVID-19 vaccine. Profiled with immunoSEQ multiplex PCR; TCRdb holds only in-frame clones, not every one. The table shows fewer than 110,000 clones, with around 84% occurring only once. The starting material was peripheral blood, obtained on day 0 of AZD1222 vaccination. The source of these receptors is an adult in good health. CDR3s include the opening cysteine and the closing phenylalanine or tryptophan. D genes are given only for firm matches. Some rows have no size entry. The others give once, few or many, or a class for an expanded clone.

TRBD1 TRBJ1-4 NA TRBV6-5 CASRGDSTTGLFF TGTGCCAGCAGGGGGGACTCCACGACAGGGCTGTTTTTT
NA TRBJ1-2 NA TRBV18 CASSPRDSSNGYTF TGTGCCAGCTCACCACGTGACAGTTCGAATGGCTACACCTTC
NA TRBJ2-7 NA TRBV28 CASSFLEGYEQYF TGTGCCAGCAGTTTCCTAGAGGGCTACGAGCAGTACTTC
NA TRBJ1-4 NA TRBV30 CAWSALTSNEKLFF TGTGCCTGGAGTGCACTTACGTCGAATGAAAAACTGTTTTTT
NA TRBJ1-5 NA TRBV7-2 CASSLSGPRQPQHF TGTGCCAGCAGCTTATCAGGGCCTAGGCAGCCCCAGCATTTT
NA TRBJ1-1 NA TRBV29-1 CSMGAGNEAFF TGCAGCATGGGGGCAGGCAATGAAGCTTTCTTT
NA TRBJ2-7 NA TRBV2 CASSLPEYSYEQYF TGTGCCAGCAGTTTGCCTGAATACTCCTACGAGCAGTACTTC
TRBD1 TRBJ1-2 NA TRBV28 CASSPQDRGYGYTF TGTGCCAGCAGTCCACAGGACAGGGGATATGGCTACACCTTC
TRBD1 TRBJ2-1 NA TRBV18 CASSPEGTGGVPPLF TGTGCCAGCTCACCGGAAGGGACAGGGGGCGTACCCCCCCTCTTC
NA TRBJ1-1 once TRBV19 CASLTRVGTEAFF TGTGCCAGTCTAACCAGGGTGGGGACTGAAGCTTTCTTT
NA TRBJ1-5 NA TRBV7-2 CASSLANSLYSNQPQHF TGTGCCAGCAGCTTAGCTAACAGCCTTTATAGCAATCAGCCCCAGCATTTT
NA TRBJ1-6 NA TRBV29-1 CSVRQVGAPNSPLHF TGCAGCGTTCGTCAGGTCGGGGCGCCCAATTCACCCCTCCACTTT
TRBD2 TRBJ2-3 once TRBV29-1 CSVELAGGSGVPDTQYF TGCAGCGTTGAACTAGCGGGAGGTAGTGGGGTGCCAGATACGCAGTATTTT
TRBD1 TRBJ1-4 NA TRBV5-1 CASSLGQGGEKLFF TGCGCCAGCAGCTTGGGACAGGGTGGCGAAAAACTGTTTTTT
NA TRBJ2-7 NA TRBV6-5 CASSYSPAWVEQYF TGTGCCAGCAGTTATTCACCGGCGTGGGTCGAGCAGTACTTC
TRBD2 TRBJ2-1 NA TRBV27 CASSPLSGRGYNEQFF TGTGCCAGCAGTCCCCTCAGCGGGAGGGGATACAATGAGCAGTTCTTC
NA TRBJ2-7 NA TRBV12-3/TRBV12-4 CASSLEREQYF NA
NA TRBJ1-1 once TRBV28 CASHKGGDTEAFF TGTGCCAGTCACAAGGGGGGAGACACTGAAGCTTTCTTT
TRBD1 TRBJ2-7 NA TRBV11-2 CASSLKSETGGIQRYF TGTGCCAGCAGCTTAAAATCCGAGACAGGGGGGATACAGCGGTACTTC
NA TRBJ1-4 NA TRBV28 CASRGDLDEKLFF TGTGCCAGCCGGGGGGACTTGGATGAAAAACTGTTTTTT
NA TRBJ2-1 NA TRBV30 CAWSFLLEGEQFF TGTGCCTGGAGTTTTCTACTAGAGGGTGAGCAGTTCTTC
NA TRBJ1-6 NA TRBV18 CASSPQGPSSPLHF TGTGCCAGCTCACCCCAGGGTCCCAGTTCACCCCTCCACTTT
NA TRBJ1-1 NA TRBV6-5 CASSKVYEAFF TGTGCCAGCAGTAAGGTTTACGAAGCTTTCTTT
TRBD1 TRBJ1-1 NA TRBV25-1 CASSADRVLGAFF TGTGCCAGCAGCGCTGACAGGGTATTAGGAGCTTTCTTT
NA TRBJ2-3 NA TRBV6-4 CASSDSPTDTQYF TGTGCCAGCAGTGACTCGCCCACAGATACGCAGTATTTT
NA TRBJ1-1 NA TRBV30 CAWRTIRGTPEAFF TGTGCCTGGAGGACGATTCGCGGGACACCTGAAGCTTTCTTT
TRBD1 TRBJ2-1 few TRBV9 CASSGGQGPSSSYNEQFF TGTGCCAGCAGCGGGGGACAGGGGCCCTCGAGCTCCTACAATGAGCAGTTCTTC
TRBD1 TRBJ1-2 NA TRBV12-3/TRBV12-4 CASGGQALWGYTF TGTGCCAGTGGGGGACAGGCCCTTTGGGGCTACACCTTC
TRBD2 TRBJ2-2 NA TRBV11-2 CASSLGGGTGELFF TGTGCCAGCAGCTTAGGGGGGGGCACCGGGGAGCTGTTTTTT
NA TRBJ2-1 NA TRBV28 CASRSGSTGEPYSYNEQFF TGTGCCAGCAGAAGTGGGTCGACAGGTGAGCCCTATTCCTACAATGAGCAGTTCTTC
NA TRBJ1-5 NA TRBV14 CASSQEGNNQPQHF TGTGCCAGCAGCCAAGAAGGGAACAATCAGCCCCAGCATTTT
NA TRBJ1-1 NA TRBV10-3 CAISETGNTEAFF TGTGCCATCAGTGAGACGGGGAACACTGAAGCTTTCTTT
TRBD2 TRBJ2-2 NA TRBV5-1 CASTSPPSGTPNTGELFF TGCGCCAGCACCTCCCCTCCTAGCGGGACCCCGAACACCGGGGAGCTGTTTTTT
NA TRBJ2-5 NA TRBV4-1 CASSQDDAAWGETQYF TGCGCCAGCAGCCAAGATGATGCGGCTTGGGGAGAGACCCAGTACTTC
TRBD2 TRBJ2-4 NA TRBV28 CASSLLGEGSHIQYF TGTGCCAGCAGTTTATTGGGGGAGGGAAGCCACATTCAGTACTTC
NA TRBJ1-2 NA TRBV15 CATSRDRTTMGYTF TGTGCCACCAGCAGAGACCGGACTACTATGGGCTACACCTTC
NA TRBJ2-1 NA TRBV5-1 CASSPTGTNLPNEQFF TGCGCCAGCAGCCCCACAGGGACTAACCTACCCAATGAGCAGTTCTTC
TRBD2 TRBJ2-3 few TRBV5-4 CASSFRLAGNTDTQYF TGTGCCAGCAGCTTCAGACTAGCGGGAAACACAGATACGCAGTATTTT
NA TRBJ1-1 few TRBV11-3 CASSLQEYTEAFF TGTGCCAGCAGCTTACAAGAGTACACTGAAGCTTTCTTT
NA TRBJ1-5 once TRBV28 CASSRLRGEGYSNQPQHF TGTGCCAGCAGTCGCCTCAGGGGAGAGGGCTATAGCAATCAGCCCCAGCATTTT
TRBD1 TRBJ2-5 NA TRBV14 CASSQGQGAVEETQYF TGTGCCAGCAGCCAAGGACAGGGGGCGGTGGAAGAGACCCAGTACTTC
NA TRBJ1-1 NA TRBV28 CASSLIQPTEAFF TGTGCCAGCAGTCTGATACAGCCTACTGAAGCTTTCTTT
NA TRBJ1-6 NA TRBV28 CASIETGTPNSPLHF TGTGCCAGCATCGAAACAGGGACCCCTAATTCACCCCTCCACTTT
NA TRBJ2-6 NA TRBV4-3 CASSHIGVAGANVLTF TGCGCCAGCAGCCACATTGGGGTAGCTGGGGCCAACGTCCTGACTTTC
TRBD2 TRBJ2-7 NA TRBV3-1/TRBV3-2 CASSQSGRANEQYF TGTGCCAGCAGCCAGAGCGGGAGGGCCAACGAGCAGTACTTC
TRBD1 TRBJ2-3 NA TRBV7-2 CASSPGQGLRGDTQYF TGTGCCAGCAGCCCTGGACAGGGGCTGAGAGGGGATACGCAGTATTTT
TRBD1 TRBJ2-1 once TRBV7-9 CASSFSGGSDEQFF TGTGCCAGCAGCTTTTCAGGGGGCAGCGATGAGCAGTTCTTC
NA TRBJ2-1 NA TRBV7-6 CASSLDELVIRNEQFF TGTGCCAGCAGCTTAGATGAGCTGGTCATTAGGAATGAGCAGTTCTTC
TRBD1 TRBJ1-1 NA TRBV14 CASSSTTGITEAFF TGTGCCAGCAGCTCCACGACAGGGATCACTGAAGCTTTCTTT
NA TRBJ2-5 NA TRBV19 CASSTLRDTRIQETQYF TGTGCCAGTAGTACTTTGAGGGACACCAGGATCCAAGAGACCCAGTACTTC
TRBD2 TRBJ2-7 NA TRBV27 CASSLPGLAGGEQYF TGTGCCAGCAGTCTACCGGGACTAGCGGGTGGGGAGCAGTACTTC
TRBD1 TRBJ2-1 NA TRBV18 CASSRATGGSYNEQFF TGTGCCAGCTCACGCGCGACAGGGGGTTCCTACAATGAGCAGTTCTTC
NA TRBJ2-1 NA TRBV9 CASSVSGSTYEQFF TGTGCCAGCAGCGTGTCCGGGAGTACGTATGAGCAGTTCTTC
TRBD1 TRBJ2-7 once TRBV27 CASSPGQGSEQYF TGTGCCAGCAGTCCGGGACAGGGGAGCGAGCAGTACTTC
NA TRBJ1-1 NA TRBV15 CATSGPMNTEAFF TGTGCCACCAGCGGGCCGATGAACACTGAAGCTTTCTTT
NA TRBJ1-1 NA TRBV2 CANGREQNTEAFF TGTGCCAATGGCAGAGAACAGAACACTGAAGCTTTCTTT
NA TRBJ1-2 NA TRBV28 CASSTDANYGYTF TGTGCCAGCAGTACAGATGCTAACTATGGCTACACCTTC
TRBD1 TRBJ2-7 NA TRBV10-3 CAIRPGSGQGADEQYF TGTGCCATCAGGCCGGGGTCCGGACAGGGGGCTGACGAGCAGTACTTC
TRBD1 TRBJ1-1 NA TRBV6-6 CASRTDRGTREAFF TGTGCCAGCAGAACGGACAGGGGGACAAGGGAAGCTTTCTTT